The 20 T cell receptor beta chains reported below all come from one sample, sequenced in a study of blood T cells in healthy people across ages. Alongside a J-beta primer mix, a sample-barcoded 5' primer served in a second PCR lasting roughly 6 to 12 cycles. TCRdb ran MiXCR on the 5' RACE reads and lists one entry per CDR3 protein. The table lists roughly 1.7 million distinct CDR3 sequences, roughly 30% of them singletons. Sequenced input: blood. The receptor source for this set is a woman in her thirties in good health.

This clonotype was seen more than once but under ten times. The rearrangement links TRBV2 to TRBJ2-3; TRBD2 might be the D (5 bases). This CDR3 is 16 amino acids long. Trimming stripped 1 base from V and 1 base from J, with 12 bases between. Per germline, CDR1 SNHLY and CDR2 FYNNEI. The CDR3, as DNA: TGTGCCAGCAGTGAAGTTGACCCCGGGGGCACAGATACGCAGTATTTT. Amino acids: CASSEVDPGGTDTQYF. Variable domain in full (rest from reference TRBV2 and TRBJ2-3): EPEVTQTPSHQVTQMGQEVILRCVPISNHLYFYWYRQILGQKVEFLVSFYNNEISEKSEIFDDQFSVERPDGSNFTLKIRSTKLEDSAMYFCASSEVDPGGTDTQYFGPGTRLTVL.

This chain uses TRBV7-2 with TRBJ2-7, with D possibly matching TRBD2 (5 bases). Trimming took 6 bases from V and 6 from J, leaving 12 bases between them. This CDR3 is built from 12 residues. Looked up from germline, CDR1 is SGHTA and CDR2 is FQGNSA. This chain's CDR3 is CASSRRAGEQYF. The CDR3 DNA follows: TGTGCCAGCAGTCGACGGGCGGGCGAGCAGTACTTC.

This clonotype was picked up a small number of times. The chain carries TRBV14 and TRBJ1-1; possible D gene TRBD1, 6 bases. This CDR3 contains 12 residues. V lost 7 bases and J lost 7, with 13 bases in between. Germline lookup yields CDR1 SGHDN and CDR2 FVKESK. The CDR3 loop is CASNPQGGEAFF. CDR3 DNA: TGTGCCAGCAACCCACAGGGTGGTGAAGCTTTCTTT.

This clonotype was observed a few times. The CDR3 sequence: CASRREAVSDTQYF. CDR3 in DNA: TGCGCCAGCAGACGAGAAGCGGTATCAGATACGCAGTATTTT. This chain links TRBV5-1 with TRBJ2-3; perhaps TRBD2 as D (5 bases). The length of the CDR3 is 14 residues. CDR1 is SGHRS and CDR2 is YFSETQ in the germline V gene. Trimming stripped 5 bases from V and 4 bases from J, with 14 bases between.

The rearrangement links TRBV10-3 to TRBJ2-3; 7 nucleotides agree with TRBD2. The ends lost 4 bases at V and 1 base at J; junction bases unmatched: 8. Germline V CDR1 and CDR2: ENHRY, SYGVKD. This CDR3 comprises 16 residues. CDR3 nucleotides: TGTGCCATCAGTGCCCGAGGGAGGGACCGCACAGATACGCAGTATTTT. It encodes CAISARGRDRTDTQYF.

CDR3 DNA sequence: TGCGCCAGCAGCCAAGATCAAATCCAAGGGACTTACTATGGCTACACCTTC. Amino acids: CASSQDQIQGTYYGYTF. The rearrangement uses TRBV4-1 and TRBJ1-2, with D possibly matching TRBD1 (5 bases). Germline lookup yields CDR1 MGHRA and CDR2 YSYEKL. The germline V and J ends were trimmed by 0 bases and 3 bases, with 17 bases remaining between them. The CDR3 runs 17 residues.

This clonotype was seen ten or more times. This chain uses TRBV7-2 with TRBJ2-3; 9 nucleotides align to TRBD2. V gave up 8 bases and J gave up 4 bases; unmatched junction bases: 7. Germline CDR1 SGHTA, CDR2 FQGNSA. The CDR3 spans 14 residues. The CDR3, as DNA: TGTGCCAGCGGAGCCCAGCGGGGGGCAGATACGCAGTATTTT. This encodes CASGAQRGADTQYF.

The chain employs TRBV20-1 and TRBJ1-5; no clear D gene. The CDR3 extends over 13 amino acids. V was clipped by 0 bases and J by 5 bases, with 8 bases between them. The germline CDR1 and CDR2 sequences are DFQATT and SNEGSKA (reference sequence). Here the CDR3 DNA reads TGCAGTGCTAGAGAACGGAGGGATCAGCCCCAGCATTTT. It codes for CSARERRDQPQHF.

The chain has TRBV7-9 and TRBJ2-1; 10 bases fit TRBD2. Germline trimming cut 3 bases from V and 8 bases from J; bases unmatched to any gene: 7. CDR1 and CDR2 from the germline V gene are SEHNR and FQNEAQ (reference sequence). The length of the CDR3 is 15 residues. CDR3 sequence (DNA): TGTGCCAGCAGCTTTATGTTAGCGGGGGGCGATGAGCAGTTCTTC. This encodes CASSFMLAGGDEQFF.

This clonotype was seen a handful of times. The chain links TRBV27 to TRBJ2-6, with D uncertain. V dropped 5 bases and J dropped 0 bases, with 5 bases sitting between them. This CDR3 has 14 residues. Looked up from germline, CDR1 is MNHEY and CDR2 is SMNVEV (reference sequence). CDR3 residues: CASSATSGANVLTF. The CDR3 coding sequence is TGTGCCAGCAGTGCTACCTCTGGGGCCAACGTCCTGACTTTC. Drawing the rest from reference TRBV27 and TRBJ2-6, the complete variable domain is EAQVTQNPRYLITVTGKKLTVTCSQNMNHEYMSWYRQDPGLGLRQIYYSMNVEVTDKGDVPEGYKVSRKEKRNFPLILESPSPNQTSLYFCASSATSGANVLTFGAGSRLTVL.

The rearrangement uses TRBV10-3 and TRBJ2-1; D not resolved. This CDR3 region has 16 residues. V was trimmed by 4 bases and J by 0 bases, leaving 13 bases between them. Germline CDR1 is ENHRY and CDR2 is SYGVKD. As DNA, the CDR3 is TGTGCCATCAGTGGTTATGAGACGAGCTCCTACAATGAGCAGTTCTTC. Translation gives CAISGYETSSYNEQFF.

The sample holds many counts of this clonotype. The chain is built from TRBV29-1 and TRBJ2-1; possibly TRBD1 for D (6 bases). V dropped 6 bases and J dropped 0 bases, with 15 bases sitting between them. The CDR3 totals 15 residues. The germline gives CDR1 SQVTM, CDR2 ANQGSEA. DNA for the CDR3: TGCAGCGTCGGCAGAACAGGGAGCTCCTACAATGAGCAGTTCTTC. Its protein product is CSVGRTGSSYNEQFF.

The chain uses TRBV20-1 and TRBJ1-2, with D possibly matching TRBD1 (6 bases). The CDR3 is made up of 12 amino acids. Per germline, CDR1 DFQATT and CDR2 SNEGSKA (reference sequence). V lost 6 bases, J lost 7 bases, and 15 bases lay in between. As DNA, the CDR3 is TGCAGTGCAGAACAGGGTTTAGGTGGCTACACCTTC. It specifies CSAEQGLGGYTF.

With respect to this clonotype: No DNA is shown, since the ends of the CDR3 on it are uncertain; the CDR3 is the one TCRdb lists. The V call is TRBV6-1, the J call TRBJ2-3; the D call in the table, TRBD1, was not verified against the DNA. Ends included, the CDR3 has 20 residues. Germline V gives CDR1 MNHNS, CDR2 SASEGT. CDR3 residues: CASSPTGEDGYTFGSGTQYF.

This clonotype appeared a few times. The V and J genes are TRBV27 and TRBJ2-7, with D tentatively TRBD1 or TRBD2 (5 bases each). V gave up 6 bases and J gave up 3 bases, with 12 bases separating them. Germline values: CDR1 MNHEY, CDR2 SMNVEV (reference sequence). The CDR3 loop spans 13 amino acids. The chain's CDR3 is CASRTGTFYEQYF. In DNA form, the CDR3 reads TGTGCCAGCAGAACGGGGACGTTCTACGAGCAGTACTTC.

Comments on this clonotype: Sequence at one end of the junction differs from germline and may be a read error. The chain recombines TRBV5-4 with TRBJ2-5, with D perhaps matching TRBD1 or TRBD2 (5 bases each). The CDR3 is 13 residues long. The germline V gene encodes CDR1 SGHNT and CDR2 YYREEE (reference sequence). The CDR3 region has the DNA TGTGTCAGCAGTACTGGGGGTCAAGAGACCCGGTACTTC. It specifies CVSSTGGQETRYF.

The chain couples TRBV20-1 to TRBJ1-5; 7 positions agree with TRBD1. V lost 5 bases to trimming and J lost 7 bases; unmatched junction nucleotides: 8. CDR3 length equals 13 residues. From germline, CDR1 is DFQATT and CDR2 SNEGSKA (reference sequence). The CDR3 region has the DNA TGCAGTGCTTCCCAGGGGGGAGGACAGCCCCAGCATTTT. Amino acid sequence: CSASQGGGQPQHF.

This clonotype came up a few times. The chain links TRBV6-1 to TRBJ2-3, with 9 bases lining up with TRBD2. The CDR3 totals 17 residues. J gave up 2 bases and V 6 bases, and 12 bases lay outside the gene matches. In germline, CDR1 is MNHNS, CDR2 SASEGT. CDR3 protein: CASRPRGGGGFTDTQYF. Here the CDR3 DNA reads TGTGCCAGCAGGCCTAGAGGCGGGGGGGGCTTCACAGATACGCAGTATTTT.

This clonotype was seen just once. A read error may account for a junction end that differs from germline. The chain combines TRBV29-1 with TRBJ2-5; perhaps D is TRBD1 or TRBD2 (6 bases each). CDR1 and CDR2 from the germline V gene are SQVTM and ANQGSEA. This CDR3 spans 12 amino acids. The CDR3 loop reads CSVLTGGETKYF. DNA of the CDR3: TGCAGCGTCCTGACAGGAGGGGAGACCAAGTACTTC.

Concerning this clonotype itself: A far larger clone is only one base removed, so a read error is likely. The chain links TRBV7-2 to TRBJ2-1; D perhaps matches TRBD1 (5 bases). Germline-derived CDR1 and CDR2 are SGHTA and FQGNSA. Trimming left V 1 base short and J 5 bases short, with 9 bases between. The CDR3 consists of 14 residues. CDR3 DNA: TGTGCCAGCAGCTTAGGGGGCCCGCACAATGAGCAGTTCTTC. It is translated as CASSLGGPHNEQFF.